These 6 T cell receptor beta chains were sequenced from one sample in a study of blood T cells in healthy people across ages. A second about 7 to 11 cycle PCR used barcoded and J-beta primers. TCRdb reprocessed the 5' RACE reads via MiXCR and lists one record per CDR3 protein. This table holds just under 750,000 distinct CDR3 sequences, roughly 20% found once. Input material: blood. These receptors all come from a man in his 70s in good health.

The chain links TRBV5-1 to TRBJ2-1; 7 bases line up with TRBD2. The CDR3 is 14 residues long. The germline V gene encodes CDR1 SGHRS and CDR2 YFSETQ. J lost 4 bases, V lost 6 bases, and 7 bases had no gene match. DNA for the CDR3: TGCGCCAGCATGGAGCGGGGCGTATACAATGAGCAGTTCTTC. Translated: CASMERGVYNEQFF.

This clonotype was counted between two and nine times. This CDR3 reads CASSLRALGLGYNEQFF. In nucleotides, the CDR3 is TGTGCCAGCAGTTTGCGGGCCCTGGGACTAGGCTACAATGAGCAGTTCTTC. The chain joins TRBV27 to TRBJ2-1, with 8 bases lining up with TRBD2. The germline V gene encodes CDR1 MNHEY and CDR2 SMNVEV (reference sequence). Trimming at V came to 3 bases and at J to 3 bases, leaving 10 bases not matched to a gene. The CDR3 extends over 17 amino acids.

V gene TRBV7-6 combines with J gene TRBJ2-3, with 9 positions matching TRBD1. Looked up from germline, CDR1 is SGHVS and CDR2 is FNYEAQ. Germline trimming cut 1 base from V and 2 bases from J; bases unmatched to any gene: 10. This CDR3 comprises 18 residues. The CDR3, as DNA: TGTGCCAGCAGCTTAGACCGGTTCAGACAGGGGGTCACAGATACGCAGTATTTT. This gives the protein CASSLDRFRQGVTDTQYF.

About this clonotype: One end of the junction is discordant with germline, which a read error may explain. This chain links TRBV28 with TRBJ1-4; the D is unclear. From germline, CDR1 is MDHEN and CDR2 SYDVKM. CDR3 length: 13 amino acids. CDR3 in amino acids: CASSFWANEKLFF. The CDR3 bases are TGTGCCAGCAGTTTCTGGGCTAACGAAAAACTGTTTTTT.

CDR3 loop: CSAREQGKYEQYF. Here the CDR3 DNA reads TGCAGTGCTAGAGAGCAGGGGAAGTACGAGCAGTACTTC. The chain is built from TRBV20-1 and TRBJ2-7; D is perhaps TRBD1 (6 bases). The CDR3 loop spans 13 amino acids. Germline V gene data show CDR1 as DFQATT and CDR2 as SNEGSKA (reference sequence). V gave up 0 bases and J gave up 4 bases, with 10 bases separating them.

This chain connects TRBV2 to TRBJ1-2; 7 positions match TRBD1. V lost 8 bases, J lost 4 bases, and 7 bases stayed unmatched. There are 13 residues in the CDR3. From germline, CDR1 is SNHLY and CDR2 FYNNEI. This chain's CDR3 is CASGRQGTYGYTF. CDR3 nucleotide sequence: TGTGCCAGCGGACGACAGGGAACCTATGGCTACACCTTC.